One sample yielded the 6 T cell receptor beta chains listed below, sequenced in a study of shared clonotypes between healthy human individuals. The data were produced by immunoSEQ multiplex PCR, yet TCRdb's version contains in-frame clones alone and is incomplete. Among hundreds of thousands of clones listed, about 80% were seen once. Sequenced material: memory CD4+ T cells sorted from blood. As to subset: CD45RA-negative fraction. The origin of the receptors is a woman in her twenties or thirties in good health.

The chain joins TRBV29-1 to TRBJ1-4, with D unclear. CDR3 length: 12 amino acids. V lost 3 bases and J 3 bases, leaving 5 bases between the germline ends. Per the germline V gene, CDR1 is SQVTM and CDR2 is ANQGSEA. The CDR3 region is CSVELANEKLFF. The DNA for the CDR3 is TGCAGCGTTGAGCTGGCTAATGAAAAACTGTTTTTT.

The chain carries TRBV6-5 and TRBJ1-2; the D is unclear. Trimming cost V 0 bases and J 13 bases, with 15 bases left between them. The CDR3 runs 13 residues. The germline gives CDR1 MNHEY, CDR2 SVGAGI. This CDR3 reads CASSYSIARLATF. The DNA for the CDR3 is TGTGCCAGCAGTTACTCGATAGCACGGCTGGCCACCTTC.

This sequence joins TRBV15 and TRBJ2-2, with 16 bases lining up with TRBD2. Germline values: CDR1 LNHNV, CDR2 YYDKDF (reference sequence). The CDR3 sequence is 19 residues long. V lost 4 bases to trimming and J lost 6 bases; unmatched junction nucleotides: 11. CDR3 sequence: CATSNQQGLAGGEAGELFF. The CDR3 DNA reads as TGTGCCACCAGCAACCAACAGGGACTAGCGGGAGGGGAGGCCGGGGAGCTGTTTTTT.

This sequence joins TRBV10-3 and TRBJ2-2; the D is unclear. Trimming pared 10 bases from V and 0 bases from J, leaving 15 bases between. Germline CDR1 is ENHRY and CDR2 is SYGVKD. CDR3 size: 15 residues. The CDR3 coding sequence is TGTGCCACCCAGTCGATTGCGGCGAACACCGGGGAGCTGTTTTTT. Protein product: CATQSIAANTGELFF.

The CDR3 region is CASSLKSGDEAFF. In nucleotides, the CDR3 is TGTGCCAGCAGCTTAAAGTCCGGGGATGAAGCTTTCTTT. The gene calls are TRBV7-9 and TRBJ1-1; D is unresolved. Trimming took 2 bases from V and 7 from J, leaving 11 bases between them. The CDR3 sequence is 13 residues long. Germline values: CDR1 SEHNR, CDR2 FQNEAQ (reference sequence).

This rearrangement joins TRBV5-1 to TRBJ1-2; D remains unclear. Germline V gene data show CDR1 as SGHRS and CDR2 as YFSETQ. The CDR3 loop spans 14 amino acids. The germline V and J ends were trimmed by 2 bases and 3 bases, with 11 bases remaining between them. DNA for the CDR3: TGCGCCAGCAGCTTCGAAACAGTTGACTATGGCTACACCTTC. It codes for CASSFETVDYGYTF.